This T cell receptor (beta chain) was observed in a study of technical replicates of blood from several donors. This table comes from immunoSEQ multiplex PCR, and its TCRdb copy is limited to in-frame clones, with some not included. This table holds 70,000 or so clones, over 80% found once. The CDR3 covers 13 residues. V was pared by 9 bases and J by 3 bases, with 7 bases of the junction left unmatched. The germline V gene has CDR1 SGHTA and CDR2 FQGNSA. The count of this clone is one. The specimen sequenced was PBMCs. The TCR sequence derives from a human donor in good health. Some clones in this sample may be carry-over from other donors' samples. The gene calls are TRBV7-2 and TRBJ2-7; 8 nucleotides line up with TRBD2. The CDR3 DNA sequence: TGTGCCAGTCGAGGAAGCGGGGGCTACGAGCAGTACTTC. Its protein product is CASRGSGGYEQYF.